This section outlines one T cell receptor beta chain sequence together with its context. The ends were cut back, 2 bases at V and 5 bases at J, with 10 bases in the middle. Germline V gene sequence: CDR1 LGHDT, CDR2 YNNKEL (reference sequence). The CDR3 has 13 residues. The data were taken from a study of blood T cell repertoires in COVID-19. About the study: Donors in the United States, Italy and Spain gave samples during acute or convalescent COVID-19.

Methods used by the authors: Estimated nucleated cell counts came from reference gene primer amplification. Clones were sequenced by immunoSEQ multiplex PCR, and TCRdb holds only the in-frame ones, with some missing. Clone size and the V and J calls come from that table; the DNA yielded D and trimming. Of around 86,000 clones listed, 85% are singletons. V usage is TRBV3-1 (or the pseudogene TRBV3-2) and J usage is TRBJ2-7, with TRBD1 as a possible D gene (6 bases). Sequenced: peripheral blood. The source of this sequence is a man older than 75 with acute or convalescent COVID-19. The CDR3 nucleotides are TGTGCCAGCAGCCAAACAGGGTCCCACGAGCAGTACTTC. Translating gives CASSQTGSHEQYF.